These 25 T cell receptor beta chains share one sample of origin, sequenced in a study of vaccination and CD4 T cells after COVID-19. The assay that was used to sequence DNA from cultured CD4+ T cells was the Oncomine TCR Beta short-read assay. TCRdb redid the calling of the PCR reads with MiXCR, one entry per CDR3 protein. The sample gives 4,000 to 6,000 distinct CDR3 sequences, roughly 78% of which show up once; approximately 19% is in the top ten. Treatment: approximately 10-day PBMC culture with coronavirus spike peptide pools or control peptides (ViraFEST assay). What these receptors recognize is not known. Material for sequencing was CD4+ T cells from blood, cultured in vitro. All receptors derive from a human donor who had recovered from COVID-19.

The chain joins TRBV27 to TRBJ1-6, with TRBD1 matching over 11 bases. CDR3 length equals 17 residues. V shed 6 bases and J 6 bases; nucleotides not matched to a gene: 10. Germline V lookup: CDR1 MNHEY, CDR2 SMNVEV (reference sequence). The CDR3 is CASSLRMGTGGNSPLHF. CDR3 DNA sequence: TGTGCCAGCAGCCTTCGTATGGGGACAGGGGGTAATTCACCCCTCCACTTT.

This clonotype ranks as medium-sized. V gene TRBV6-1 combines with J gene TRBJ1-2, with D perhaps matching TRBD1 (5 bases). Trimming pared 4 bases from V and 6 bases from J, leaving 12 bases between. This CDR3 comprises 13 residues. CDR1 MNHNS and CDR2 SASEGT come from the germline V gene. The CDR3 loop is CASSGGRGDGYTF. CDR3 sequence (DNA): TGTGCCAGCAGTGGTGGGAGGGGTGATGGCTACACCTTC.

The CDR3 sequence is CSASAGDPSSTDTQYF. The CDR3 DNA sequence: TGCAGTGCTAGCGCGGGGGACCCCTCAAGCACAGATACGCAGTATTTT. The chain couples TRBV20-1 to TRBJ2-3, with 7 bases fitting TRBD2. The CDR3 length is 16 residues. Germline CDR1 and CDR2: DFQATT and SNEGSKA (reference sequence). V trimming: 3 bases; J trimming: 0 bases; junction bases outside the gene matches: 9.

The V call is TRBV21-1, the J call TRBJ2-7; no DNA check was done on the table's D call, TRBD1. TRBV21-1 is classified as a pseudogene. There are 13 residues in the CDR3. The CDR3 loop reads CASSNFRGYEQYF. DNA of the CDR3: TGTGCCAGCAGCAACTTCCGGGGCTACGAGCAGTACTTC.

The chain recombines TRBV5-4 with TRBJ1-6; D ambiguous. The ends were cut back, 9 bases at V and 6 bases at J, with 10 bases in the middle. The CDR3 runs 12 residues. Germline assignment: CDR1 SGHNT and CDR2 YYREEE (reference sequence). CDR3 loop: CATTGPNSPLHF. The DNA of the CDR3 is TGTGCCACCACGGGCCCTAATTCACCCCTCCACTTT.

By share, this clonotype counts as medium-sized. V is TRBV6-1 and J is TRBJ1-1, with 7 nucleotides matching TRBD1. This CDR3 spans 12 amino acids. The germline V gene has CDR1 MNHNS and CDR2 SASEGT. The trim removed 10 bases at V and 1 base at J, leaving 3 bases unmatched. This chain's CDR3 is CATNRGNTEAFF. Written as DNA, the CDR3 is TGTGCCACCAACAGGGGGAACACTGAAGCTTTCTTT.

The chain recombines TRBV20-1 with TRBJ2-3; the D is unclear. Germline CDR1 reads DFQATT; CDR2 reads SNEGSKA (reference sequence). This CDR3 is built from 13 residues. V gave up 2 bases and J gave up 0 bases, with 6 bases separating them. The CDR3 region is CSARLVSTDTQYF. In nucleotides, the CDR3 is TGCAGTGCTAGACTAGTCAGCACAGATACGCAGTATTTT.

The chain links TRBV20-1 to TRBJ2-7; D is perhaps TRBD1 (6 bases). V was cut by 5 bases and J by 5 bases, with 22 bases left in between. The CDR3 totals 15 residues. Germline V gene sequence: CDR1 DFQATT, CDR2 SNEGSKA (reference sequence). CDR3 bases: TGCAGTGCTGGGTCATCCGGGACATCTTTTGACGAGCAGTACTTC. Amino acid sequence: CSAGSSGTSFDEQYF.

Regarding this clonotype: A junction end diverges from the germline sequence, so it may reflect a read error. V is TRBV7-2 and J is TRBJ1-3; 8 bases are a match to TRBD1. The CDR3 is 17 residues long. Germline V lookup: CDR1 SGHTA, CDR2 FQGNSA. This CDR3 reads CASSQRLQGATGNTIYF. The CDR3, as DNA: TGCGCCAGCAGCCAAAGGTTGCAGGGGGCAACTGGAAACACCATATATTTT.

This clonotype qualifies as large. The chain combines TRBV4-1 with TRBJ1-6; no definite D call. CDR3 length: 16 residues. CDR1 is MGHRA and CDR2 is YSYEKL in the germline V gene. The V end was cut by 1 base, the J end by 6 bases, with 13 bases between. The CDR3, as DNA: TGCGCCAGCAGCCAAGGGGAAGGGATAAGTAATTCACCCCTCCACTTT. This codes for CASSQGEGISNSPLHF.

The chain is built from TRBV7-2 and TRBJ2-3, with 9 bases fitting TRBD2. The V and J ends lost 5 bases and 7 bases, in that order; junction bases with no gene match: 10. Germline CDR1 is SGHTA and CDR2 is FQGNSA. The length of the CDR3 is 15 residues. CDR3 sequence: CASSPTGSGGYTQYF. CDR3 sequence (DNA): TGTGCCAGCAGCCCGACGGGTAGCGGGGGTTATACGCAGTATTTT.

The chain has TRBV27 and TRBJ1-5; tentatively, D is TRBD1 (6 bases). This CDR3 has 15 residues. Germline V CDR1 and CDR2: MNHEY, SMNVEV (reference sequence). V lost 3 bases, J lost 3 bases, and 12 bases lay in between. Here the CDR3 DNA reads TGTGCCAGCAGTTTCCGGGGGGCGACCAATCAGCCCCAGCATTTT. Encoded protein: CASSFRGATNQPQHF.

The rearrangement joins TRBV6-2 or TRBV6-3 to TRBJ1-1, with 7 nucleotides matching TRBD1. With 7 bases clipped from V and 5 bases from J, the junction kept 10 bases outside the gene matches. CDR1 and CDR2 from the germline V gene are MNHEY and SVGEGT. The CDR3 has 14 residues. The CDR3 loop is CASKGGGSRTEAFF. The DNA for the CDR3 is TGTGCCAGCAAGGGAGGGGGCTCGAGGACTGAAGCTTTCTTT.

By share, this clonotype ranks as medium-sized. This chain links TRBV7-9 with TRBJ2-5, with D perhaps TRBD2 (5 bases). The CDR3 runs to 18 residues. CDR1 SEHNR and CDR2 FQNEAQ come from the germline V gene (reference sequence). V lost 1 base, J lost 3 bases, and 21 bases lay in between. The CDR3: CASSLGMVPAWGEETQYF. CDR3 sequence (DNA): TGTGCCAGCAGCTTAGGAATGGTCCCAGCATGGGGAGAAGAGACCCAGTACTTC.

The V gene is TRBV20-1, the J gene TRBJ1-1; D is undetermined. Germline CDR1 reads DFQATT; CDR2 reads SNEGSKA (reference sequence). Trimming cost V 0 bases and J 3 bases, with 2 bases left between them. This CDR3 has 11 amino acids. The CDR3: CSARDDTEAFF. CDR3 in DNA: TGCAGTGCTAGAGACGACACTGAAGCTTTCTTT.

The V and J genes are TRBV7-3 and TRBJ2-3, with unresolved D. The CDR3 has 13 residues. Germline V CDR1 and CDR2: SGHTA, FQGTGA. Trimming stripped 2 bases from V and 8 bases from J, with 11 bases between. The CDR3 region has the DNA TGTGCCAGCAGCTTAGACGAACCGGGTACGCAGTATTTT. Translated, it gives CASSLDEPGTQYF. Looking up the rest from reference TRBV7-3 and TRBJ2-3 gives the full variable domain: GAGVSQTPSNKVTEKGKYVELRCDPISGHTALYWYRQSLGQGPEFLIYFQGTGAADDSGLPNDRFFAVRPEGSVSTLKIQRTERGDSAVYLCASSLDEPGTQYFGPGTRLTVL.

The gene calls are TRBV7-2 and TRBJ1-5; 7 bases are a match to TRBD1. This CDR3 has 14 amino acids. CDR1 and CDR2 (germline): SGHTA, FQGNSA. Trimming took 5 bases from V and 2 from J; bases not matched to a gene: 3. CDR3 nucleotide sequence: TGTGCCAGCAGCCCCGACAGGGGCAATCAGCCCCAGCATTTT. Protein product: CASSPDRGNQPQHF.

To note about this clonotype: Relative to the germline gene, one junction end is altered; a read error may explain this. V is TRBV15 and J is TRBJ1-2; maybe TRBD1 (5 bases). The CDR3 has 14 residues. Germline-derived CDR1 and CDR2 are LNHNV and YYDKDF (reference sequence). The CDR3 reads CATSGEGRTYGYTF. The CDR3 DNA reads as TGTGCCACCAGCGGAGAGGGGCGCACCTATGGCTACACCTTC. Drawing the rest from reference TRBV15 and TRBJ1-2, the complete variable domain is DAMVIQNPRYQVTQFGKPVTLSCSQTLNHNVMYWYQQKSSQAPKLLFHYYDKDFNNEADTPDNFQSRRPNTSFCFLDIRSPGLGDTAMYLCATSGEGRTYGYTFGSGTRLTVV.

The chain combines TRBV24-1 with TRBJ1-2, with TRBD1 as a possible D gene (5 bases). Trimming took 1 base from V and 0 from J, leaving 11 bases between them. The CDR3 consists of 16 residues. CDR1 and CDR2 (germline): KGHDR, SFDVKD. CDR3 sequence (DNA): TGTGCCACCAGTGATTTAGGGACGACTGCTAACTATGGCTACACCTTC. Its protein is CATSDLGTTANYGYTF.

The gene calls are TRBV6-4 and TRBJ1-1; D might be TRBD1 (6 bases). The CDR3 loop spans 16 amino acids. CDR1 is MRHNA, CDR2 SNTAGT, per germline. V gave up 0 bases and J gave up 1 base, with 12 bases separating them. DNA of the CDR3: TGTGCCAGCAGTGACTCAGGGGCAGGGGCGAACACTGAAGCTTTCTTT. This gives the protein CASSDSGAGANTEAFF.

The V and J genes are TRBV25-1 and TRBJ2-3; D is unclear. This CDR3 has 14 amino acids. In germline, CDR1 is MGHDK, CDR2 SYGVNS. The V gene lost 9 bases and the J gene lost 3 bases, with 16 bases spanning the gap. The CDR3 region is CASTSGLLTDTQYF. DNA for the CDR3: TGTGCCAGTACGTCTGGCCTGCTGACAGATACGCAGTATTTT.

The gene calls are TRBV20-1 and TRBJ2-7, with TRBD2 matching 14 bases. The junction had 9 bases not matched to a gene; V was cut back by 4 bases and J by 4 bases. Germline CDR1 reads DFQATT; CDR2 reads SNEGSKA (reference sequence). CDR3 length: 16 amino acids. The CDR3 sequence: CSAKKTSGGAGYEQYF. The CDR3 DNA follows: TGCAGTGCTAAAAAGACTAGCGGGGGGGCCGGGTACGAGCAGTACTTC.

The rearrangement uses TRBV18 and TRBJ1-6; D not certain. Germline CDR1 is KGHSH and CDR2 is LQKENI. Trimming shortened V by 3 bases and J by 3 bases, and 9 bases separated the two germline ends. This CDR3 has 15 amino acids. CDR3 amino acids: CASSPSSDYNSPLHF. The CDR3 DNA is TGTGCCAGCTCACCTTCGTCCGACTATAATTCACCCCTCCACTTT.

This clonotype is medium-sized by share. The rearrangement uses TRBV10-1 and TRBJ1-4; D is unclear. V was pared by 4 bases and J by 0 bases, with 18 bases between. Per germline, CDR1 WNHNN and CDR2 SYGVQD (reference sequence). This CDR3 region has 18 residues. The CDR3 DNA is TGCGCCAGCAGTGCTCTCGACAACGGGTCCCCAACTAATGAAAAACTGTTTTTT. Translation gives CASSALDNGSPTNEKLFF.

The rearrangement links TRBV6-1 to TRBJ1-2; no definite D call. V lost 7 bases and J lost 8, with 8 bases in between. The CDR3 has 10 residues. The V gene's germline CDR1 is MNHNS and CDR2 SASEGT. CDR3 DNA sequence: TGTGCCAGCATGACCGGGGGCTACACCTTC. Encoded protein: CASMTGGYTF.